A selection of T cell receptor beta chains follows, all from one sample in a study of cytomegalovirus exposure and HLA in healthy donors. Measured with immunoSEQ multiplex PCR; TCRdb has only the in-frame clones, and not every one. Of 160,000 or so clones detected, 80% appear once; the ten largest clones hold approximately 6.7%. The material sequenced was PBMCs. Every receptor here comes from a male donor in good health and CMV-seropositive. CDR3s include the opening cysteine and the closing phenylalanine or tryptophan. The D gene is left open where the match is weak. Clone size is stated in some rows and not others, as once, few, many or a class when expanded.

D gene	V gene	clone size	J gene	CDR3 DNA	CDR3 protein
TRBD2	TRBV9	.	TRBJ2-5	TGTGCCAGCAGCGTAGGAACTAGCGGAGCCTCGGAGCAGTACTTC	CASSVGTSGASEQYF
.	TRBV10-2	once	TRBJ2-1	TGCGCCAGCAGTGAGCCCAGGGCTGGGAATGAGCAGTTCTTC	CASSEPRAGNEQFF
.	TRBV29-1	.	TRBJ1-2	TGCAGCGTTGAGACCCGGCGGTATGGCTACACCTTC	CSVETRRYGYTF
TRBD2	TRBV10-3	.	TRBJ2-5	TGTGCCATCAGCTCAAGCGGGAGTGAAGAGACCCAGTACTTC	CAISSSGSEETQYF
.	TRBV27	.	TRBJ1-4	TGTGCCAGCAGTCCTCCTGAGCGCAAACTGTTTTTT	CASSPPERKLFF
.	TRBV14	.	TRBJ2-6	TGTGCCAGCAGCCACAGCTCTGGGGCCAACGTCCTGACTTTC	CASSHSSGANVLTF
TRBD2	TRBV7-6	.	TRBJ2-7	TGTGCCAGCAGTTTAACTTTAGCGGGAGGGGGGGGAGAGCAGTACTTC	CASSLTLAGGGGEQYF
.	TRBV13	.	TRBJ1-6	TGTGCCAGCAGCCCCGGGACTAGGCCACCCCTCCACTTT	CASSPGTRPPLHF
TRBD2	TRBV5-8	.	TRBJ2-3	TGTGCCAGCAGCTTGGTGAGCGGGAGAGGTACGCAGTATTTT	CASSLVSGRGTQYF
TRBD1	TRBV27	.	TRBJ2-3	TGTGCCAGCAACCACAGGGGTGGTTCAGATACGCAGTATTTT	CASNHRGGSDTQYF
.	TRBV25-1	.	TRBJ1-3	TGTGCCAGCAGTAGGGGTGGTGGAAACACCATATATTTT	CASSRGGGNTIYF
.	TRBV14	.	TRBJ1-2	TGTGCCAGCAGCCAAAGAGGGTTGTATGGCTACACCTTC	CASSQRGLYGYTF
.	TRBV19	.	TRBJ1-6	TGTGCCAGTAGTGCCTTCCTCCGGGACATCCATAATTCACCCCTCCACTTT	CASSAFLRDIHNSPLHF
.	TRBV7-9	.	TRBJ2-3	TGTGCCAGCAGCCCCTTAGTTGGTCAGGGGAGAGATACGCAGTATTTT	CASSPLVGQGRDTQYF
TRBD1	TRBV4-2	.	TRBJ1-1	TGTGCCAGCAGCCCCGAGGACAGGGGACCGAACACTGAAGCTTTCTTT	CASSPEDRGPNTEAFF
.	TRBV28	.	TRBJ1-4	TGTGCCAGCAGTTTTCCGACAGGTAGAGAAAAACTGTTTTTT	CASSFPTGREKLFF
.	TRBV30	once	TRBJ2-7	TGTGCCTGGAGACAGGGAGTGAACGAGCAGTACTTC	CAWRQGVNEQYF
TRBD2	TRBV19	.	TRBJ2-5	TGTGCCAGTAGTGCCTCTAGCGGAGCCCAAGAGACCCAGTACTTC	CASSASSGAQETQYF
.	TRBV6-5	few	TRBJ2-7	TGTGCCAGCAGTACATTGGCGGATATCTACGAGCAGTACTTC	CASSTLADIYEQYF
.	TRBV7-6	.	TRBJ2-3	TGTGCCAGCAACGGGAATTTCACAGATACGCAGTATTTT	CASNGNFTDTQYF
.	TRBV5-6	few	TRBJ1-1	TGTGCCAGCAGCTCCGATAGTGAAGCTTTCTTT	CASSSDSEAFF
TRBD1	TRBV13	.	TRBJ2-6	TGTGCCAGCAGCCCTGGGGGGACAGGGGCTTACTCTGGGGCCAACGTCCTGACTTTC	CASSPGGTGAYSGANVLTF
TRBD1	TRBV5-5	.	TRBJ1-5	TGTGCCAGCAGCTCGTTACAGGGGAATCAGCCCCAGCATTTT	CASSSLQGNQPQHF
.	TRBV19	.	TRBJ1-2	TGTGCCCTAAGGGAGGGGACCTATGGCTACACCTTC	CALREGTYGYTF
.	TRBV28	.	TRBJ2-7	TGTGCCAGCTGGGGGCAACCCTACGAGCAGTACTTC	CASWGQPYEQYF
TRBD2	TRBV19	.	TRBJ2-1	TGTGCCAGTAGTACGGGACTAGCTTCCTATGAGCAGTTCTTC	CASSTGLASYEQFF
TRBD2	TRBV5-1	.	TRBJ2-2	TGCGCCAGCAGCTTCCAGACTAGCGGTACGAACACCGGGGAGCTGTTTTTT	CASSFQTSGTNTGELFF
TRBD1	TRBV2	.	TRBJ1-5	TGTGCCAGCAGACGGCCCACAGGGGTGGATCAGCCCCAGCATTTT	CASRRPTGVDQPQHF
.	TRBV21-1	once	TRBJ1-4	TGTGCCAGCAGCATCCATATTGACAGGGTACGACGGGACCTCGAAAAACTGTTTTTT	CASSIHIDRVRRDLEKLFF
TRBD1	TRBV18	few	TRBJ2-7	TGTGCCAGCTCACCTAGGACAGGTCTCTACGAGCAGTACTTC	CASSPRTGLYEQYF
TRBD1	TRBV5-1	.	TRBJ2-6	TGCGCCAGCAGCTTAAGACAGGGGAGCTCTGGGGCCAACGTCCTGACTTTC	CASSLRQGSSGANVLTF
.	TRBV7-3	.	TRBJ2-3	TGTGCCAGCAGCTTAAACCCTACCCGCCAAGCAGATACGCAGTATTTT	CASSLNPTRQADTQYF
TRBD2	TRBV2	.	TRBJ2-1	TGTGCCAGCAGTCCGCCCGGACTAGCTGAATACAATGAGCAGTTCTTC	CASSPPGLAEYNEQFF